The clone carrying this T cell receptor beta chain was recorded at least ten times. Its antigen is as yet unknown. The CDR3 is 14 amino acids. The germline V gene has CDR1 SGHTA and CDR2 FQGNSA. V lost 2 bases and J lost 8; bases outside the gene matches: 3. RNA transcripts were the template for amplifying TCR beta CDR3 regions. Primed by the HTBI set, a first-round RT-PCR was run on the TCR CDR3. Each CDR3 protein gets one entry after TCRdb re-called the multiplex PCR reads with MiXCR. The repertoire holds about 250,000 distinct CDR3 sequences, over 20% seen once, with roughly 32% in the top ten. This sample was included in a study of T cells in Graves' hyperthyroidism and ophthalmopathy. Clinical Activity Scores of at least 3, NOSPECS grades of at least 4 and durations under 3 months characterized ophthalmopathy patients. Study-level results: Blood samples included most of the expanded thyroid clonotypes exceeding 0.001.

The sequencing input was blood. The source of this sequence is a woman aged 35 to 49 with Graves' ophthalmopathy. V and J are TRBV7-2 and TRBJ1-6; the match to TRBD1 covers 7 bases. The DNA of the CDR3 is TGTGCCAGCAGCTTAACAGGGGCTCATTCACCCCTCCACTTT. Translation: CASSLTGAHSPLHF.